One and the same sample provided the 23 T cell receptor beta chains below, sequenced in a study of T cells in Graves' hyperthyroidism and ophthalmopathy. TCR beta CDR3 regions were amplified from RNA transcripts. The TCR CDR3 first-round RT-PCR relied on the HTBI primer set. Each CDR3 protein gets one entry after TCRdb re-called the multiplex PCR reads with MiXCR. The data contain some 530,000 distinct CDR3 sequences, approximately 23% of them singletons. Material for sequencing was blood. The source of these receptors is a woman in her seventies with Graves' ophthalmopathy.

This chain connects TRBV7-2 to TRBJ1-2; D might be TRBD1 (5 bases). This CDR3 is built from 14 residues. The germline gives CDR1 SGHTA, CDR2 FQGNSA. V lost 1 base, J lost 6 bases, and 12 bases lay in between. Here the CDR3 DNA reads TGTGCCAGCAGCTTAGATCGGGGGGGTAATGGCTACACCTTC. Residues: CASSLDRGGNGYTF.

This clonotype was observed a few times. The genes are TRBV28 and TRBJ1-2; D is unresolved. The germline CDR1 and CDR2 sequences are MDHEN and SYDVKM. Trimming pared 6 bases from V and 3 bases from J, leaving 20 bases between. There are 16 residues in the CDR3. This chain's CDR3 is CASSVPMTGLYYGYTF. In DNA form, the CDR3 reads TGTGCCAGCAGCGTCCCGATGACGGGTTTGTACTATGGCTACACCTTC.

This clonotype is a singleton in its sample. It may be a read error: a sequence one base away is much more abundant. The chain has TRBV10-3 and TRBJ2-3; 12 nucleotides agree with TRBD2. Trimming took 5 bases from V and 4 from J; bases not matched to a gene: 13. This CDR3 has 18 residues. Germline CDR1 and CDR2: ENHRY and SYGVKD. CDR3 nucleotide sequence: TGTGCCATCAGTAATCCGGAGACTAGCGGGGGTGTGGCAGATACGCAGTATTTT. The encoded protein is CAISNPETSGGVADTQYF.

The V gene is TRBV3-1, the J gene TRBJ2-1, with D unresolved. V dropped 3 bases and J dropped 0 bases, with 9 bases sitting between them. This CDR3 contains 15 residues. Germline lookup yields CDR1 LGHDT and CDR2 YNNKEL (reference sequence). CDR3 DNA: TGTGCCAGCAGCCAGTTCTTACGCTCCTACAATGAGCAGTTCTTC. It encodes CASSQFLRSYNEQFF.

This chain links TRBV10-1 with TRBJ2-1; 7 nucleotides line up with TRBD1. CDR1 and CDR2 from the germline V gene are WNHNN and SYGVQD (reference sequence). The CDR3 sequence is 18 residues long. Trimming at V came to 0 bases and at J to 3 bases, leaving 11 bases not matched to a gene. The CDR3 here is CASSESIDRETYYNEQFF. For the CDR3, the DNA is TGCGCCAGCAGTGAGTCAATCGACAGGGAGACCTACTACAATGAGCAGTTCTTC.

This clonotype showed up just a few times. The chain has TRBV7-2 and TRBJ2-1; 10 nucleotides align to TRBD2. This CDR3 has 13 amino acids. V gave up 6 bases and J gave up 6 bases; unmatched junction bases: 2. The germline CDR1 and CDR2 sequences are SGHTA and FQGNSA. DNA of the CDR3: TGTGCCAGCAGACTAGCGGGATTCAATGAGCAGTTCTTC. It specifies CASRLAGFNEQFF. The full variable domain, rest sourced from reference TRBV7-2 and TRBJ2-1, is GAGVSQSPSNKVTEKGKDVELRCDPISGHTALYWYRQSLGQGLEFLIYFQGNSAPDKSGLPSDRFSAERTGGSVSTLTIQRTQQEDSAVYLCASRLAGFNEQFFGPGTRLTVL.

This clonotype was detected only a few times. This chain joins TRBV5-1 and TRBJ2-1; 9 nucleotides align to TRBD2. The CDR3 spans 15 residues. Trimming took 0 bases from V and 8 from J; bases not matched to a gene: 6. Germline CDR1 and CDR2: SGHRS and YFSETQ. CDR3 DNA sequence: TGCGCCAGCAGCTTGGATGCGGGAGGGCCTTATGAGCAGTTCTTC. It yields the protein CASSLDAGGPYEQFF.

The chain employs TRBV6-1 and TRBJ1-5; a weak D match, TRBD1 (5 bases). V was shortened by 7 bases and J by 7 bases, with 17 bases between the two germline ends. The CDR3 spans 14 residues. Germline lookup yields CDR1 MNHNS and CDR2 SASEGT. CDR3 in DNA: TGTGCCAGCACTCAAGGGGCAGGGAAACAGCCCCAGCATTTT. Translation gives CASTQGAGKQPQHF.

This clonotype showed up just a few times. The CDR3 bases are TGTGCCTGGACGCGACTAGCCGATAGCTCCTACAATGAGCAGTTCTTC. Its translation is CAWTRLADSSYNEQFF. The chain is built from TRBV30 and TRBJ2-1, with 7 bases lining up with TRBD2. J lost 0 bases, V lost 4 bases, and 9 bases had no gene match. Germline loops: CDR1 GTSNPN, CDR2 SVGIG (reference sequence). CDR3 length: 16 amino acids.

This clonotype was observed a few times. The DNA for the CDR3 is TGCAGTGCTAGTGAACCGGGACTAGCGGGAGGGAGCACAGATACGCAGTATTTT. Translated, it gives CSASEPGLAGGSTDTQYF. The J gene is TRBJ2-3, the V gene TRBV20-1; 16 bases agree with TRBD2. CDR3 size: 18 residues. Germline values: CDR1 DFQATT, CDR2 SNEGSKA (reference sequence). Trimming at V came to 3 bases and at J to 0 bases, leaving 6 bases not matched to a gene.

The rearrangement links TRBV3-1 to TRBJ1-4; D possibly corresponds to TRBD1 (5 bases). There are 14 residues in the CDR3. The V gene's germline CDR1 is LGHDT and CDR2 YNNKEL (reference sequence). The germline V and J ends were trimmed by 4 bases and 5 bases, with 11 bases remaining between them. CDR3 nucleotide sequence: TGTGCCAGCAGCCCCCTCGGGGGGAATGAAAAACTGTTTTTT. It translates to CASSPLGGNEKLFF. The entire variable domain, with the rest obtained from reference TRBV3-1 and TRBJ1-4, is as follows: DTAVSQTPKYLVTQMGNDKSIKCEQNLGHDTMYWYKQDSKKFLKIMFSYNNKELIINETVPNRFSPKSPDKAHLNLHINSLELGDSAVYFCASSPLGGNEKLFFGSGTQLSVL.

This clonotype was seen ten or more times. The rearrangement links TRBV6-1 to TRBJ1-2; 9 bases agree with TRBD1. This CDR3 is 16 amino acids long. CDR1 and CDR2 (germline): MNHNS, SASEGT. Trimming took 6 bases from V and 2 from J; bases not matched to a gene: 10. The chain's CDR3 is CASRMGQGIINYGYTF. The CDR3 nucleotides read TGTGCCAGCAGGATGGGACAGGGCATCATAAACTATGGCTACACCTTC.

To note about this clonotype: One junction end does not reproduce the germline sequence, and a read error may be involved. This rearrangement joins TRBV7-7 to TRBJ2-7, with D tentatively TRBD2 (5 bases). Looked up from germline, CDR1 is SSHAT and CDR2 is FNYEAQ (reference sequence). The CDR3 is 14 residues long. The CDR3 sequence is CASSPGERYYEQYF. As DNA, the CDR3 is TGTGCTAGCAGCCCCGGGGAGCGATACTACGAGCAGTACTTC.

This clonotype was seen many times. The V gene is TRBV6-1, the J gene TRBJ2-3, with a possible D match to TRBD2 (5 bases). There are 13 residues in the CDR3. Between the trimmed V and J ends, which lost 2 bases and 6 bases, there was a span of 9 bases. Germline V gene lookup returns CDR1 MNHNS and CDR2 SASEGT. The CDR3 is CASSELGVDTQYF. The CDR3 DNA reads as TGTGCCAGCAGTGAATTGGGAGTCGATACGCAGTATTTT.

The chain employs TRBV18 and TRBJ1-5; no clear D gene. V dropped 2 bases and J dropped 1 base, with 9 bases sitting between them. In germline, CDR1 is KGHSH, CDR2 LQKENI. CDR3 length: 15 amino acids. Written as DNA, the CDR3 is TGTGCCAGCTCACCATCGGGAGTCAGCAATCAGCCCCAGCATTTT. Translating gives CASSPSGVSNQPQHF.

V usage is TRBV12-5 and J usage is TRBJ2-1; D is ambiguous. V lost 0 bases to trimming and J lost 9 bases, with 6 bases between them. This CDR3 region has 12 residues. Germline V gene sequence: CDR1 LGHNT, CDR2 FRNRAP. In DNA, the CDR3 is TGTGCTAGTGGTTTGGTAAGCGCTGAGCAGTTCTTC. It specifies CASGLVSAEQFF.

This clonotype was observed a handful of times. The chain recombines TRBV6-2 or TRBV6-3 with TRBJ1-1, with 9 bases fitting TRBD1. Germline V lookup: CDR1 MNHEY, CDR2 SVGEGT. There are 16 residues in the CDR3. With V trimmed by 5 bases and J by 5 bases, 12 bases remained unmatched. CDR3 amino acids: CASSPRQGVNRTEAFF. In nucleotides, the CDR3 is TGTGCCAGCAGTCCTAGACAGGGGGTTAATAGGACTGAAGCTTTCTTT.

The CDR3 protein is CSARRTSGRGSTYEQYF. The CDR3 DNA reads as TGCAGTGCTAGACGGACTAGCGGGAGGGGAAGTACGTACGAGCAGTACTTC. The chain uses TRBV20-1 and TRBJ2-7; 15 bases are a match to TRBD2. The germline gives CDR1 DFQATT, CDR2 SNEGSKA (reference sequence). CDR3 length equals 17 residues. The J segment lost 4 bases and the V segment lost 2 bases, leaving 9 bases of the junction unmatched.

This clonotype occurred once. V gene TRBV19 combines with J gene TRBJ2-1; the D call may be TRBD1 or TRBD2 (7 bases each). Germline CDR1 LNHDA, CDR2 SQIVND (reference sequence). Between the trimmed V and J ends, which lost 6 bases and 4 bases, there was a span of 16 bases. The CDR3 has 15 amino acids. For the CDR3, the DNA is TGTGCCAGTAGGAGAAGAGCGGGACAGTACAATGAGCAGTTCTTC. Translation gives CASRRRAGQYNEQFF.

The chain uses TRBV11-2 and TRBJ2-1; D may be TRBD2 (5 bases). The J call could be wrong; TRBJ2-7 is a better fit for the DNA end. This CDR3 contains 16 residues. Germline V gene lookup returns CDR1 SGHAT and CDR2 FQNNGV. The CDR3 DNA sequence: TGTGCCAGCAGCCAAGATTGGGAGACTTCCTACTACGAGCAGTACTTC. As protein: CASSQDWETSYYEQYF.

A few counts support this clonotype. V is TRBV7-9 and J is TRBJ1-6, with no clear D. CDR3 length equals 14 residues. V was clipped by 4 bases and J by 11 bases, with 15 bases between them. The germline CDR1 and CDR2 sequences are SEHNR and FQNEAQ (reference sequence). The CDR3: CASSYTRDFAPLHF. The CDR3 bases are TGTGCCAGCAGCTATACTAGGGATTTCGCACCCCTCCACTTT. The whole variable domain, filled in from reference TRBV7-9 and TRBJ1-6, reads DTGVSQNPRHKITKRGQNVTFRCDPISEHNRLYWYRQTLGQGPEFLTYFQNEAQLEKSRLLSDRFSAERPKGSFSTLEIQRTEQGDSAMYLCASSYTRDFAPLHFGNGTRLTVT.

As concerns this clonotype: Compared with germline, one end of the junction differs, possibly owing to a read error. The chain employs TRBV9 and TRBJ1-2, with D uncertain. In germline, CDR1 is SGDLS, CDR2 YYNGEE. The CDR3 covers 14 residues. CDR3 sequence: CTSSVSRLDYGYTF. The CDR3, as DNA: TGTACCAGCAGCGTAAGCAGGTTGGACTATGGCTACACCTTC.

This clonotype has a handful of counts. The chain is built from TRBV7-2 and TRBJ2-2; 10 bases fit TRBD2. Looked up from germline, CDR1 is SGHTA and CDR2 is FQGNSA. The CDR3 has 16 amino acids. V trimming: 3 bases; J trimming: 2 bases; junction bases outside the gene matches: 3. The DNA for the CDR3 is TGTGCCAGCAGCTTTGTAGCGGGAGGAAACACCGGGGAGCTGTTTTTT. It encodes CASSFVAGGNTGELFF.